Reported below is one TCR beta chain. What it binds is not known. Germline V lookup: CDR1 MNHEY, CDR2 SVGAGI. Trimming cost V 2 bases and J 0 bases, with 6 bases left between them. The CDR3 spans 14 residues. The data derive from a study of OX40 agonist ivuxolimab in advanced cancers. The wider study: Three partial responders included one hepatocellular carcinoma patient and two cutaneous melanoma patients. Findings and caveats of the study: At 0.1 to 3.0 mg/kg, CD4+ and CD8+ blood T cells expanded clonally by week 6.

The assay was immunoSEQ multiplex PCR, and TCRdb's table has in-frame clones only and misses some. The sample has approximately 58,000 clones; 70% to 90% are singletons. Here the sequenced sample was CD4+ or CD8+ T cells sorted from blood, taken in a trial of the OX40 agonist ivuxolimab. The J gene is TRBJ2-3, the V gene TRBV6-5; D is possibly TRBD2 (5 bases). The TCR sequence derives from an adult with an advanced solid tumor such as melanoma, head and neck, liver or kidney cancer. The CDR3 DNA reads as TGTGCCAGCAGTTACGGAGGCAGCACAGATACGCAGTATTTT. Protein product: CASSYGGSTDTQYF.